Presented here are 9 T cell receptor beta chains from one specimen sequenced in a study of T cell responses to AZD1222 COVID-19 vaccine (dated by TCRdb to 2020 to 2023). In the paper's terms, the time point label means: baseline before first vaccination. The method was the immunoSEQ multiplex PCR assay. Sourced from immuneACCESS, this table was stored by TCRdb with only in-frame sequences that have V and J called. A share of the clones is absent; for the studies checked, an unresolved V gene accounts for under half, and the remainder has no known explanation. Counted in this sample were 150,000 to 200,000 clones; 80% to 95% of them appeared once. The ten most abundant clones make up under 11% of the sample. The specimen comprised peripheral blood, sampled on day 0 of AZD1222 vaccination. Source of these receptors: an adult in good health.

The chain employs TRBV10-2 and TRBJ2-7; 8 bases align to TRBD1. Trimming removed 7 bases from V and 3 bases from J; junction bases left unmatched: 5. The CDR3 totals 13 residues. In germline, CDR1 is WSHSY, CDR2 SAAADI. The CDR3 DNA is TGCGCCAGCAAAGGGACAGGACTCTACGAGCAGTACTTC. Amino acid sequence: CASKGTGLYEQYF.

The CDR3 loop reads CASSSSTGGYYGYTF. CDR3 bases: TGTGCCAGTAGTTCCTCGACAGGGGGATACTATGGCTACACCTTC. The chain carries TRBV19 and TRBJ1-2, with TRBD1 matching 9 bases. CDR3 length: 15 residues. Germline trimming cut 5 bases from V and 3 bases from J; bases unmatched to any gene: 7. The V gene's germline CDR1 is LNHDA and CDR2 SQIVND (reference sequence). Variable domain in full (rest from reference TRBV19 and TRBJ1-2): DGGITQSPKYLFRKEGQNVTLSCEQNLNHDAMYWYRQDPGQGLRLIYYSQIVNDFQKGDIAEGYSVSREKKESFPLTVTSAQKNPTAFYLCASSSSTGGYYGYTFGSGTRLTVV.

V and J are TRBV6-1 and TRBJ1-3; D is perhaps TRBD1 (5 bases). Germline CDR1 and CDR2: MNHNS and SASEGT. The CDR3 runs to 15 residues. V dropped 3 bases and J dropped 4 bases, with 13 bases sitting between them. The CDR3 spells CASSDLGQGGNTIYF. Written as DNA, the CDR3 is TGTGCCAGCAGTGATTTAGGTCAGGGAGGAAACACCATATATTTT.

The chain uses TRBV6-6 and TRBJ2-7, with D uncertain. V was trimmed by 5 bases and J by 2 bases, leaving 10 bases between them. The CDR3 has 13 residues. Germline CDR1 is MNHNY and CDR2 is SVGAGI (reference sequence). The CDR3 region has the DNA TGTGCCAGCAGTCCCCGACCAACCTACGAGCAGTACTTC. Its protein product is CASSPRPTYEQYF.

This clone was detected once. The chain uses TRBV7-6 and TRBJ2-1, with 13 bases that match TRBD2. The CDR3 runs to 17 residues. V lost 6 bases to trimming and J lost 4 bases; unmatched junction nucleotides: 9. The germline V gene encodes CDR1 SGHVS and CDR2 FNYEAQ. The CDR3 nucleotides are TGTGCCAGCAGTCCAGGGACTAGCGGGACCCTGTACAATGAGCAGTTCTTC. This codes for CASSPGTSGTLYNEQFF.

There are a few counts of this clone. This chain joins TRBV14 and TRBJ1-4; the D gene is possibly TRBD1 (5 bases). The germline V and J ends were trimmed by 4 bases and 8 bases, with 20 bases remaining between them. Germline-derived CDR1 and CDR2 are SGHDN and FVKESK. The CDR3 extends over 16 amino acids. For the CDR3, the DNA is TGTGCCAGCAGCCGGTCCTCGGGACGGGCCGCCGAAAAACTGTTTTTT. As protein: CASSRSSGRAAEKLFF.

The chain combines TRBV19 with TRBJ1-2, with D possibly being TRBD1 (6 bases). The CDR3 sequence is 14 residues long. The germline V and J ends were trimmed by 5 bases and 8 bases, with 18 bases remaining between them. CDR1 and CDR2 from the germline V gene are LNHDA and SQIVND (reference sequence). The CDR3 bases are TGTGCCAGTAGTGTGGGGGGGGCAGGCGGCGGCTACACCTTC. This gives the protein CASSVGGAGGGYTF.

The chain combines TRBV14 with TRBJ2-7; 7 bases match TRBD1. Germline trimming cut 4 bases from V and 2 bases from J; bases unmatched to any gene: 8. CDR3 size: 15 residues. Germline CDR1 is SGHDN and CDR2 is FVKESK. CDR3 DNA sequence: TGTGCCAGCAGCCCACGTCCGGGACAGACCTACGAGCAGTACTTC. This gives the protein CASSPRPGQTYEQYF. The full variable domain, completed using reference TRBV14 and TRBJ2-7, is EAGVTQFPSHSVIEKGQTVTLRCDPISGHDNLYWYRRVMGKEIKFLLHFVKESKQDESGMPNNRFLAERTGGTYSTLKVQPAELEDSGVYFCASSPRPGQTYEQYFGPGTRLTVT.

The gene calls are TRBV9 and TRBJ2-3; D is possibly TRBD1 or TRBD2 (6 bases each). The CDR3 runs to 15 residues. Germline V gene data show CDR1 as SGDLS and CDR2 as YYNGEE. Trimming removed 7 bases at V and 2 bases at J, with 17 bases between. CDR3 protein: CASARTRGDTDTQYF. DNA for the CDR3: TGTGCCAGCGCTCGAACGAGGGGGGACACAGATACGCAGTATTTT.